This T cell receptor (beta chain) is from a study of T cells after yellow fever vaccination. Overall study findings and caveats: Weaker overall, the secondary response nonetheless peaked faster (day 5 versus 15). Clones from primary vaccination mostly reappeared after the booster (less than 98% CD4, approximately 86% CD8).

Template-switching 5'RACE yielded the TCR cDNA; a universal primer site and UMIs were added in the process. TCRdb used MiXCR to reprocess the 5' RACE reads, holding one entry per CDR3 protein. The profile covers some 110,000 distinct CDR3 sequences, with about 7.2% appearing a single time and roughly 2.5% taken by the ten largest. This clonotype was counted ten times or more. Its antigen remains unidentified. The TCR sequence derives from a man younger than 35 who received the YFV17D yellow fever vaccine. The starting material was CD4+ T cells sorted from PBMCs, obtained about 41 days after the first yellow fever vaccination.

This chain's CDR3 is CASSRTGTGEIYGYTF. DNA of the CDR3: TGCGCCAGCAGTCGAACCGGGACAGGGGAAATTTATGGCTACACCTTC. The chain joins TRBV5-1 to TRBJ1-2, with 10 nucleotides matching TRBD1. CDR1 SGHRS and CDR2 YFSETQ come from the germline V gene. V lost 5 bases, J lost 5 bases, and 12 bases stayed unmatched. The CDR3 consists of 16 residues.